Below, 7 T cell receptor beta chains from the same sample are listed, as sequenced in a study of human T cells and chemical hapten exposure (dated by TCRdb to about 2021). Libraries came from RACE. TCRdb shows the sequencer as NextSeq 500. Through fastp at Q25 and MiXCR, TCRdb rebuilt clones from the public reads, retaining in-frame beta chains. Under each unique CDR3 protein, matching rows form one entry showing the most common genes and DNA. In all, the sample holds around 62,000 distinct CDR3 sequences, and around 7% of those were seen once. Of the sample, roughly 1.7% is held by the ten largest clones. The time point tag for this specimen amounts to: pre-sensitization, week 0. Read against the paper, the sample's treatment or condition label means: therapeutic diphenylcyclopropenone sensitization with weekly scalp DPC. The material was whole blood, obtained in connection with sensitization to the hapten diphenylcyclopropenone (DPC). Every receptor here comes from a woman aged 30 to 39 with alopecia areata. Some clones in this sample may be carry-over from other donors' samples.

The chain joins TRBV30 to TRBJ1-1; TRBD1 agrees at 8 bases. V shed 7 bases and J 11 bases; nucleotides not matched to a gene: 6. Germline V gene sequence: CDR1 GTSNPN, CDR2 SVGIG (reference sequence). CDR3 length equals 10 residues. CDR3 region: CALQQGDAFF. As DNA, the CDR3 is TGTGCCTTACAACAGGGGGATGCTTTCTTT.

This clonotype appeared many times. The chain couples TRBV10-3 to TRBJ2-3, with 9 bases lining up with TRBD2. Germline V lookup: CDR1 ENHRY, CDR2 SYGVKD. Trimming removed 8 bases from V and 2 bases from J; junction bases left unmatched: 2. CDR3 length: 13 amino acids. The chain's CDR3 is CAISSGITDTQYF. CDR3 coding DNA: TGTGCCATCTCTAGCGGGATCACAGATACGCAGTATTTT.

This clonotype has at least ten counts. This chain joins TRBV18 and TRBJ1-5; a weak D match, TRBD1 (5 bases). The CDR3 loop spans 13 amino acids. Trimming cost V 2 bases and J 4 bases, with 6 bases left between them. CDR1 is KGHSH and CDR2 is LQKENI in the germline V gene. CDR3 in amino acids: CASSPGQNQPQHF. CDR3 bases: TGTGCCAGCTCACCAGGACAAAATCAGCCCCAGCATTTT.

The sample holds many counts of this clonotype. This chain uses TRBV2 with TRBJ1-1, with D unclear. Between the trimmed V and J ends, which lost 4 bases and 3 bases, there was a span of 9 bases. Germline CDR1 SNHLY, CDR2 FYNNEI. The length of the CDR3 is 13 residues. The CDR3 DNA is TGTGCCAGCAGTGGCCACCCTGACACTGAAGCTTTCTTT. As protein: CASSGHPDTEAFF.

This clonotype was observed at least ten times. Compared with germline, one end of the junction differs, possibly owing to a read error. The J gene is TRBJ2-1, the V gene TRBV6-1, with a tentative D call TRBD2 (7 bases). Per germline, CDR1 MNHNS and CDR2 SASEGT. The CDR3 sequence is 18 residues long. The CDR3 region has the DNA TGCGCCAGCAGTGAAGACTCTAGGGGGGGGGGCCAAGGGCCTGAGCAGTTCTTC. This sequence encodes CASSEDSRGGGQGPEQFF.

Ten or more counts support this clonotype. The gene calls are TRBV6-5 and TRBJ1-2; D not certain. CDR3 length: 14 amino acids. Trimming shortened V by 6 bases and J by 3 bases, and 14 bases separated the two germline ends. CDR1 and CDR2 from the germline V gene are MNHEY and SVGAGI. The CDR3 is CASRSTVTHYGYTF. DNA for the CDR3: TGTGCCAGCAGGTCGACCGTAACCCACTATGGCTACACCTTC.

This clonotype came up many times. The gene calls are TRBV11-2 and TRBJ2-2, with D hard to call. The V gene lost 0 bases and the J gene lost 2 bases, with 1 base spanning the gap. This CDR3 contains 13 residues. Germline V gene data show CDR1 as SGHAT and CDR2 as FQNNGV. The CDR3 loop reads CASSLENTGELFF. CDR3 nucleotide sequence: TGTGCCAGCAGCTTAGAAAACACCGGGGAGCTGTTTTTT. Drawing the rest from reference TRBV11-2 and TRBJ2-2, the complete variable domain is EAGVAQSPRYKIIEKRQSVAFWCNPISGHATLYWYQQILGQGPKLLIQFQNNGVVDDSQLPKDRFSAERLKGVDSTLKIQPAKLEDSAVYLCASSLENTGELFFGEGSRLTVL.